The present T cell receptor (beta chain) was sequenced within a study of early T cells in non-severe SARS-CoV-2 infection. Each CDR3 protein gets one entry after TCRdb re-called the 5' RACE reads with MiXCR. This table has about 71,000 distinct CDR3 sequences, 9.5% to 15% appearing once. Looked up from germline, CDR1 is LGHNA and CDR2 is YNFKEQ. The CDR3 consists of 12 residues. This clonotype came up a few times. Compared with germline, one end of the junction differs, possibly owing to a read error. The clonotype comes from an adult who was a healthcare worker with PCR-confirmed SARS-CoV-2 infection or an uninfected control (not recorded which). Sequencing was performed on whole blood, taken at baseline. This sequence joins TRBV4-2 and TRBJ2-1, with D possibly TRBD1 on 6 matching bases. The CDR3 region has the DNA TGTGTCAGCAGCCTCAGGGGCAATGAGCAGTTCTTC. As protein: CVSSLRGNEQFF.